This T cell receptor beta chain is drawn from a study of T cell repertoires in cytomegalovirus infection. Study outcomes and limitations: Dominant in the ex vivo response were TCR beta clonotypes restricted by HLA-C and specific for CMV. Public TCR beta family frequency separated CMV-and-HLA carriers, including in an independent cohort.

TCRdb independently ran MiXCR on the reads; one entry per CDR3 protein. Among hundreds of thousands of distinct CDR3 sequences, around 6.6% were seen once, and the ten largest hold more than 5.5%. This CDR3 is built from 12 residues. The V and J ends lost 5 bases and 7 bases respectively, with 12 bases between them. The V gene's germline CDR1 is SQVTM and CDR2 ANQGSEA. This clonotype was counted only a few times. Its target is unknown. What was sequenced was PBMCs. The source is a human donor in good health (CMV status not recorded). Some clones in this sample may be carry-over from other donors' samples. V is TRBV29-1 and J is TRBJ2-1; unclear D gene. CDR3 amino acids: CSVTTMLNEQFF. For the CDR3, the DNA is TGCAGCGTTACGACAATGCTGAATGAGCAGTTCTTC.